Presented here are 26 T cell receptor beta chains from one specimen sequenced in a study of early T cells in non-severe SARS-CoV-2 infection (dated by TCRdb to the early 2020s). The receptor library was made with 5' RACE. Sequencing took place on a NextSeq 500. The public reads were reprocessed in TCRdb via fastp at Q25 and MiXCR, keeping in-frame beta chains. Rows with a matching CDR3 protein are joined into one entry that keeps the most common DNA and genes. In all, the sample holds 20,000 to 25,000 distinct CDR3 sequences, and 4.5% to 5% of those were seen once. Approximately 7.8% of the sample is in the top ten clones. Sequencing input: whole blood. These receptors all stem from an adult who was a healthcare worker with PCR-confirmed SARS-CoV-2 infection or an uninfected control (not recorded which).

This clonotype was seen only a few times. At one end the junction does not follow the germline gene, possibly because of a read error. The V gene is TRBV7-7, the J gene TRBJ1-2; D may be TRBD1 (5 bases). The CDR3 length is 18 residues. The germline V gene encodes CDR1 SSHAT and CDR2 FNYEAQ (reference sequence). The CDR3 sequence: CASSPPGTVYPANYGYTF. CDR3 in DNA: TGTGCTAGCAGCCCACCTGGGACGGTATATCCAGCTAACTATGGCTACACCTTC. Looking up the rest from reference TRBV7-7 and TRBJ1-2 gives the full variable domain: GAGVSQSPRYKVTKRGQDVTLRCDPISSHATLYWYQQALGQGPEFLTYFNYEAQPDKSGLPSDRFSAERPEGSISTLTIQRTEQRDSAMYRCASSPPGTVYPANYGYTFGSGTRLTVV.

This chain connects TRBV29-1 to TRBJ2-7; no clear D gene. V was pared by 3 bases and J by 2 bases, with 8 bases between. The CDR3 length is 12 residues. CDR1 is SQVTM and CDR2 is ANQGSEA in the germline V gene. The CDR3 nucleotides are TGCAGCGTTGAGGCTAGGGCCTACGAGCAGTACTTC. Encoded protein: CSVEARAYEQYF.

In its sample, this clonotype was seen a few times. The chain joins TRBV4-3 to TRBJ1-2; 7 bases agree with TRBD1. This CDR3 region has 16 residues. Trimming took 3 bases from V and 1 from J; bases not matched to a gene: 8. Germline loops: CDR1 LGHNA, CDR2 YSLEER. This chain's CDR3 is CASSHSTGAVNYGYTF. The CDR3 DNA sequence: TGCGCCAGCAGCCATTCAACAGGGGCGGTTAACTATGGCTACACCTTC.

This clonotype was detected ten times or more. The chain couples TRBV20-1 to TRBJ2-3, with D uncertain. The germline V gene encodes CDR1 DFQATT and CDR2 SNEGSKA (reference sequence). Trimming removed 5 bases at V and 2 bases at J, with 8 bases between. This CDR3 contains 12 residues. CDR3 residues: CSASRFTDTQYF. CDR3 in DNA: TGCAGTGCTTCCCGGTTCACAGATACGCAGTATTTT.

This clonotype was seen many times. The genes are TRBV7-2 and TRBJ2-3; 7 bases fit TRBD1. Germline assignment: CDR1 SGHTA and CDR2 FQGNSA. V shed 5 bases, J shed 4 bases, and the junction held 6 bases outside the gene matches. This CDR3 spans 14 amino acids. CDR3 coding DNA: TGTGCCAGCAGCCTTGACAGGGCTGCAGATACGCAGTATTTT. Translating it yields CASSLDRAADTQYF.

This clonotype was seen at least ten times. Written as DNA, the CDR3 is TGCAGCGTTGTCTGGGCCCGACAGGCGGTGGGAGAGACCCAGTACTTC. As protein: CSVVWARQAVGETQYF. The genes are TRBV29-1 and TRBJ2-5; maybe TRBD1 (6 bases). The germline V and J ends were trimmed by 4 bases and 4 bases, with 22 bases remaining between them. This CDR3 contains 16 residues. CDR1 and CDR2 from the germline V gene are SQVTM and ANQGSEA.

This clonotype was seen ten or more times. The chain uses TRBV5-1 and TRBJ1-1, with unresolved D. Germline V gives CDR1 SGHRS, CDR2 YFSETQ. The V end lost 0 bases, the J end lost 5 bases, and 8 bases lay between the germline ends. This CDR3 comprises 13 residues. The CDR3 region is CASSLGPDTEAFF. The CDR3 DNA reads TGCGCCAGCAGCTTGGGCCCAGATACTGAAGCTTTCTTT.

The chain combines TRBV13 with TRBJ1-5, with a weak D call TRBD1 (5 bases). Deletions cut 5 bases from V and 3 bases from J, with 14 bases between. The CDR3 is made up of 15 amino acids. CDR1 is PRHDT, CDR2 FYEKMQ, per germline (reference sequence). The CDR3 nucleotides are TGTGCCAGCAGCCGTCACGACAGCGCCAATCAGCCCCAGCATTTT. The encoded protein is CASSRHDSANQPQHF.

This clonotype showed up many times. The V call is TRBV12-3 or TRBV12-4, the J call TRBJ1-1; 10 nucleotides line up with TRBD1. Trimming at V came to 5 bases and at J to 4 bases, leaving 10 bases not matched to a gene. The CDR3 has 16 amino acids. CDR3 bases: TGTGCCAGCAGTACCGGGACAGGGGTGGGAAGCACTGAAGCTTTCTTT. This encodes CASSTGTGVGSTEAFF.

This clonotype was picked up a small number of times. This sequence joins TRBV2 and TRBJ2-3; 12 nucleotides match TRBD2. Trimming cost V 4 bases and J 4 bases; bases outside gene matches: 6. CDR1 is SNHLY and CDR2 is FYNNEI in the germline V gene. CDR3 length equals 16 residues. The CDR3 nucleotides read TGTGCCAGCAGTGTAGGCCTAGCGGGGGGGCCAGATACGCAGTATTTT. Amino acid sequence: CASSVGLAGGPDTQYF.

This clonotype appeared a few times. V gene TRBV28 combines with J gene TRBJ2-2; D not certain. Trimming pared 3 bases from V and 6 bases from J, leaving 2 bases between. The germline CDR1 and CDR2 sequences are MDHEN and SYDVKM. The CDR3 is made up of 11 amino acids. The DNA for the CDR3 is TGTGCCAGCAGTTTTCCCGGGGAGCTGTTTTTT. Protein: CASSFPGELFF.

This clonotype was detected ten times or more. The rearrangement joins TRBV4-3 to TRBJ2-3; unclear D gene. Germline-derived CDR1 and CDR2 are LGHNA and YSLEER. V lost 0 bases, J lost 6 bases, and 7 bases lay in between. The CDR3 length is 13 residues. In DNA, the CDR3 is TGCGCCAGCAGCCAAGATCTACCCGATACGCAGTATTTT. Amino acids: CASSQDLPDTQYF.

This clonotype was recorded many times. The DNA for the CDR3 is TGTGCCAGCAGCCAAGGGGGCGAAGATTATGGCTACACCTTC. Its protein is CASSQGGEDYGYTF. This sequence joins TRBV6-2 or TRBV6-3 and TRBJ1-2; TRBD1 agrees at 7 bases. The CDR3 consists of 14 residues. Looked up from germline, CDR1 is MNHEY and CDR2 is SVGEGT. With V trimmed by 6 bases and J by 5 bases, 9 bases remained unmatched.

This clonotype was counted between two and nine times. The V gene is TRBV9, the J gene TRBJ2-1; D perhaps matches TRBD2 (6 bases). V was cut by 0 bases and J by 0 bases, with 10 bases left in between. Germline V CDR1 and CDR2: SGDLS, YYNGEE. The CDR3 length is 16 residues. The CDR3 protein is CASSVVSGPSYNEQFF. CDR3 coding DNA: TGTGCCAGCAGCGTAGTTAGCGGACCCTCCTACAATGAGCAGTTCTTC.

Remarks on this clonotype: A much larger clone sits a single nucleotide away, making a read error possible. Likely a read error: the CDR3 ends without its conserved phenylalanine or tryptophan. This sequence joins TRBV11-3 and TRBJ1-4; D gene ambiguous. Germline V gene lookup returns CDR1 SGHNT and CDR2 YENEEA. Trimming cost V 1 base and J 8 bases, with 8 bases left between them. This CDR3 contains 13 residues. As DNA, the CDR3 is TGTGCCAGCAGCTTAGTAGGTGTGGAAAAACTGTTTCTT. Amino acid sequence: CASSLVGVEKLFL.

This clonotype has ten or more counts. This sequence joins TRBV6-2 or TRBV6-3 and TRBJ1-2; perhaps TRBD1 as D (6 bases). Trimming left V 5 bases short and J 3 bases short, with 10 bases between. There are 13 residues in the CDR3. CDR1 and CDR2 (germline): MNHEY, SVGEGT. The DNA of the CDR3 is TGTGCCAGCAGTATACAGGGAGACTATGGCTACACCTTC. It translates to CASSIQGDYGYTF.

V usage is TRBV18 and J usage is TRBJ2-7, with TRBD2 as a possible D gene (7 bases). The germline V gene encodes CDR1 KGHSH and CDR2 LQKENI. The germline V and J ends were trimmed by 0 bases and 3 bases, with 9 bases remaining between them. This CDR3 spans 14 amino acids. CDR3 amino acids: CASSPPGGGYEQYF. As DNA, the CDR3 is TGTGCCAGCTCACCACCGGGAGGGGGCTACGAGCAGTACTTC.

This clonotype was recorded a few times. The V call is TRBV5-5, the J call TRBJ2-5; the D gene is possibly TRBD2 (7 bases). V was cut by 3 bases and J by 2 bases, with 14 bases left in between. The CDR3 extends over 15 amino acids. Germline loops: CDR1 SGHKS, CDR2 YYEKEE (reference sequence). The CDR3 DNA reads TGTGCCAGCAGCTATCCGGGGGGCCGGCAAGAGACCCAGTACTTC. Its protein product is CASSYPGGRQETQYF. Complete variable domain (other parts from reference TRBV5-5 and TRBJ2-5): DAGVTQSPTHLIKTRGQQVTLRCSPISGHKSVSWYQQVLGQGPQFIFQYYEKEERGRGNFPDRFSARQFPNYSSELNVNALLLGDSALYLCASSYPGGRQETQYFGPGTRLLVL.

The chain carries TRBV7-2 and TRBJ2-4, with 10 bases lining up with TRBD2. The germline V gene encodes CDR1 SGHTA and CDR2 FQGNSA. The J segment lost 4 bases and the V segment lost 6 bases, leaving 6 bases of the junction unmatched. The CDR3 loop spans 15 amino acids. The CDR3 is CASRSGTSVKNIQYF. For the CDR3, the DNA is TGTGCCAGCAGGTCCGGGACTAGCGTAAAAAACATTCAGTACTTC.

This clonotype has ten or more counts. The V and J genes are TRBV6-5 and TRBJ2-3; 7 nucleotides agree with TRBD2. The CDR3 contains 14 residues. V lost 3 bases to trimming and J lost 5 bases; unmatched junction nucleotides: 5. Germline V gene sequence: CDR1 MNHEY, CDR2 SVGAGI. CDR3 sequence reads: CASSYMRGIDTQYF. As DNA, the CDR3 is TGTGCCAGCAGTTATATGCGGGGGATAGATACGCAGTATTTT.

At least ten counts were recorded for this clonotype. V is TRBV6-5 and J is TRBJ1-6; TRBD1 matches at 7 bases. V lost 10 bases and J lost 8; bases outside the gene matches: 8. From germline, CDR1 is MNHEY and CDR2 SVGAGI. The CDR3 has 13 residues. CDR3 amino acids: CATSDRRDSPLHF. The DNA of the CDR3 is TGTGCCACCTCGGACAGGCGAGATTCACCCCTCCACTTT.

This clonotype was observed many times. The chain joins TRBV29-1 to TRBJ1-3; the D gene is possibly TRBD1 (5 bases). The V gene lost 6 bases and the J gene lost 0 bases, with 12 bases spanning the gap. The CDR3 covers 14 residues. Germline V gene data show CDR1 as SQVTM and CDR2 as ANQGSEA. The CDR3 coding sequence is TGCAGCGTGTGGGGGGTGGCCTCTGGAAACACCATATATTTT. This gives the protein CSVWGVASGNTIYF.

This clonotype was detected ten times or more. The chain joins TRBV7-8 to TRBJ1-1; no clear D. This CDR3 region has 15 residues. CDR1 SGHVS and CDR2 FQNEAQ come from the germline V gene. V lost 1 base, J lost 2 bases, and 11 bases lay in between. The CDR3 coding sequence is TGTGCCAGCAGCTTAGAGGTGGAACCCAACACTGAAGCTTTCTTT. Encoded protein: CASSLEVEPNTEAFF.

The table lists this clonotype with a few counts. The rearrangement uses TRBV7-3 and TRBJ1-2; D gene uncertain. Germline V lookup: CDR1 SGHTA, CDR2 FQGTGA. The CDR3 extends over 14 amino acids. Trimming shortened V by 3 bases and J by 7 bases, and 15 bases separated the two germline ends. Here the CDR3 reads CASSLGYGISGYTF. CDR3 DNA sequence: TGTGCCAGCAGCTTGGGCTATGGGATTTCTGGCTACACCTTC.

This clonotype came up many times. The J gene is TRBJ2-7, the V gene TRBV3-1; D tentatively reads TRBD1 or TRBD2 (5 bases each). Germline CDR1 LGHDT, CDR2 YNNKEL (reference sequence). Trimming left V 2 bases short and J 4 bases short, with 12 bases between. The CDR3 runs to 14 residues. CDR3 DNA sequence: TGTGCCAGCAGCCAACTGGGGGTGGGATACGAGCAGTACTTC. Residues: CASSQLGVGYEQYF.

This clonotype showed up many times. This CDR3 reads CASSYHQVYEQYF. The CDR3 nucleotides are TGTGCCAGCAGTTACCATCAGGTCTACGAGCAGTACTTC. The chain recombines TRBV6-2 or TRBV6-3 with TRBJ2-7; no clear D. CDR1 and CDR2 (germline): MNHEY, SVGEGT. The V and J ends lost 2 bases and 3 bases respectively, with 8 bases between them. This CDR3 comprises 13 residues.